The clone carrying this TCR beta chain was detected only a few times. The sample belongs to a study of early T cells in non-severe SARS-CoV-2 infection. TCRdb independently ran MiXCR on the 5' RACE reads; one entry per CDR3 protein. The table shows over 75,000 distinct CDR3 sequences, with 14% to 15% occurring only once. In germline, CDR1 is MDHEN, CDR2 SYDVKM. Trimming took off 6 bases at V and 10 bases at J, with 13 bases between the two ends. This CDR3 has 12 residues. The genes are TRBV28 and TRBJ2-1; D assignment may be TRBD1 or TRBD2 (5 bases each). This TCR was sampled from an adult who was a healthcare worker with PCR-confirmed SARS-CoV-2 infection or an uninfected control (not recorded which). Sequencing used whole blood. In DNA, the CDR3 is TGTGCCAGCAGCGAGGGGATGGTCGAGCAGTTCTTC. Translating gives CASSEGMVEQFF.